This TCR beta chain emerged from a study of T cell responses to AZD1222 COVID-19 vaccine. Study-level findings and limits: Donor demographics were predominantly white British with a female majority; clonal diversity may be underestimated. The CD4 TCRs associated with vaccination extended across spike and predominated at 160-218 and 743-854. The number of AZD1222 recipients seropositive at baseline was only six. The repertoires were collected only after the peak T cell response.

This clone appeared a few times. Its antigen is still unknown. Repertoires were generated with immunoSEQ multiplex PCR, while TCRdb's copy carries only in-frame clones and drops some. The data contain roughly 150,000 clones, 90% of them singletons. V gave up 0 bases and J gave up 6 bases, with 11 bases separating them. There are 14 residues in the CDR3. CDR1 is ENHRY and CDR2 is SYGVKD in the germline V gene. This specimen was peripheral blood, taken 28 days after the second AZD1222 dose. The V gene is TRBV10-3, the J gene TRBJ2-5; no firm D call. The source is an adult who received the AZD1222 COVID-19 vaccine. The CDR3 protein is CAISESLQSKTQYF. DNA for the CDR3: TGTGCCATCAGTGAGTCGTTACAGTCAAAGACCCAGTACTTC.